The rows below give T cell receptor beta chains drawn from one sample of a study of human T cells and chemical hapten exposure. TCRdb fed the RACE reads into MiXCR, producing one record per CDR3 protein. Of around 180,000 distinct CDR3 sequences listed, around 30% are singletons. The sample here was whole blood, taken in connection with sensitization to the hapten diphenylcyclopropenone (DPC). These receptors all stem from a woman aged 30 to 39 with alopecia areata. Some clones in this sample may be carry-over from other donors' samples. Each CDR3 is given with its conserved first and last residue. A D gene is named only where the DNA matches it firmly. Clone size appears in some rows only: once, few, many, or a class for an expanded clone.

CASSPSGEANEQFF TGTGCCAGCAGTCCTAGCGGGGAGGCCAATGAGCAGTTCTTC TRBD2 TRBJ2-1 TRBV6-2/TRBV6-3 .
CASSGRIGTSGRDRGTGELFF TGTGCCAGCAGTGGGCGGATAGGGACTAGCGGGAGGGATCGAGGCACCGGGGAGCTGTTTTTT TRBD2 TRBJ2-2 TRBV27 few
CATSRGTATNQPQHF TGTGCCACCAGCAGGGGGACGGCCACCAATCAGCCCCAGCATTTT . TRBJ1-5 TRBV15 few
CATSRRDRGNTEAFF TGTGCCACCAGCAGGCGGGACAGGGGCAATACTGAAGCTTTCTTT TRBD1 TRBJ1-1 TRBV15 .
CSVEDGAHYGYTF TGCAGCGTTGAAGATGGCGCTCACTATGGCTACACCTTC . TRBJ1-2 TRBV29-1 .
CASSQTYSNQPQHF TGCGCCAGCAGCCAGACTTATAGCAATCAGCCCCAGCATTTT . TRBJ1-5 TRBV4-3 .
CASSLTGTGRDEQYF TGCGCCAGCAGCTTGACCGGGACAGGGCGCGACGAGCAGTACTTC TRBD1 TRBJ2-7 TRBV5-1 few
CASSQASGVAGELFF TGCGCCAGCAGCCAAGCTAGCGGGGTTGCCGGGGAGCTGTTTTTT TRBD2 TRBJ2-2 TRBV4-1 few
CASSSGTGLYEQYF TGTGCCAGCAGTTCCGGGACAGGGCTATACGAGCAGTACTTC TRBD1 TRBJ2-7 TRBV28 .
CSVEPRVRNNEQFF TGCAGCGTAGAGCCCAGGGTTCGTAACAATGAGCAGTTCTTC . TRBJ2-1 TRBV29-1 .
CASSPRPGGLQETQYF TGCGCCAGCAGCCCACGGCCGGGCGGACTCCAAGAGACCCAGTACTTC . TRBJ2-5 TRBV4-3 few
CASSLDSWGGAETQYF TGTGCCAGCAGTCTAGACTCCTGGGGGGGGGCAGAGACCCAGTACTTC . TRBJ2-5 TRBV6-6 .
CASSPGRGSGELFF TGCGCCAGCAGCCCGGGACGGGGGTCCGGGGAGCTGTTTTTT . TRBJ2-2 TRBV5-1 .
CASNENGSGNTIYF TGTGCCAGCAATGAGAACGGCAGTGGAAACACCATATATTTT . TRBJ1-3 TRBV2 .
CASSLLGNPSHEQYF TGCGCCAGCAGCCTTTTAGGGAACCCATCTCACGAGCAGTACTTC . TRBJ2-7 TRBV4-1 .
CASSGTPSRATEQFF TGTGCCAGCAGCGGGACTCCAAGCCGGGCGACTGAGCAGTTCTTC . TRBJ2-1 TRBV7-8 .
CSARFIATEQFF TGCAGTGCTAGATTTATAGCAACTGAGCAGTTCTTC . TRBJ2-1 TRBV20-1 few
CASSQDQGQGTYTF TGTGCCAGCAGCCAAGATCAGGGACAGGGGACCTACACCTTC TRBD1 TRBJ1-2 TRBV4-2 few
CASGRDSNQPQHF TGTGCTAGTGGCAGGGATAGCAATCAGCCCCAGCATTTT . TRBJ1-5 TRBV12-5 few
CASSLERYEQYF TGTGCCAGCAGTCTCGAACGGTACGAGCAGTACTTC . TRBJ2-7 TRBV28 .
CATSLGGPGDEKLFF TGTGCCACCAGCCTTGGGGGCCCTGGAGACGAAAAACTGTTTTTT . TRBJ1-4 TRBV15 .
CATTPGHRGYTF TGTGCCACTACCCCGGGACACCGGGGCTACACCTTC . TRBJ1-2 TRBV28 few
CASSEGGGTEAFF TGCGCCAGCAGTGAGGGGGGGGGCACTGAAGCTTTCTTT . TRBJ1-1 TRBV10-2 .
CASSQEGGAEQFF TGCGCCAGCAGCCAAGAAGGTGGGGCTGAGCAGTTCTTC . TRBJ2-1 TRBV4-3 .